Listed below are T cell receptor beta chains from one sample, sequenced in a study of cytomegalovirus exposure and HLA in healthy donors. This table comes from immunoSEQ multiplex PCR, and its TCRdb copy is limited to in-frame clones, with some not included. The sample lists tens of thousands of clones; about four fifths were seen once. Sequencing was carried out using PBMCs. The receptors were sampled from a woman under 40 in good health and CMV-seronegative. CDR3s include the opening cysteine and the closing phenylalanine or tryptophan. A D gene is named only where the DNA matches it firmly. The size entry is marked missing in some rows and otherwise reads once, few, many or a size class.

len,abundance,v_gene,d_gene,j_gene,CDR3nt,CDR3aa
17,NA,TRBV27,TRBD2,TRBJ2-1,TGTGCCAGCAGTCCCCGGACTAGCGGGAGGGCCTACAATGAGCAGTTCTTC,CASSPRTSGRAYNEQFF
15,NA,TRBV25-1,TRBD1,TRBJ2-7,TGTGCCAGCAGTGCTTCCTGGGGACAGGTCGACGAGCAGTACTTC,CASSASWGQVDEQYF
13,NA,TRBV11-2,NA,TRBJ2-4,TGTGCCAGCAGCCAAATAGGGGGGGACATTCAGTACTTC,CASSQIGGDIQYF
14,few,TRBV7-8,NA,TRBJ2-5,TGTGCCAGCAGCTTAGCCCGAGCAGGCCAGACCCAGTACTTC,CASSLARAGQTQYF
15,NA,TRBV29-1,NA,TRBJ1-1,TGCAGCGTTGAATACCTGGGCGTACTGAACACTGAAGCTTTCTTT,CSVEYLGVLNTEAFF
12,NA,TRBV27,NA,TRBJ2-1,TGTGCCAGCACAGGAAACTACAATGAGCAGTTCTTC,CASTGNYNEQFF
15,NA,TRBV6-5,NA,TRBJ2-7,TGTGCCAGCAGCCCCCTAAGGGGCGGTTCCTACGAGCAGTACTTC,CASSPLRGGSYEQYF
17,NA,TRBV21-1,NA,TRBJ1-2,TGTGCCAGCGAAGGTGTTTTAGCTGGGACAACACTCTATGGCTACACCTTC,CASEGVLAGTTLYGYTF
15,NA,TRBV11-2,TRBD1,TRBJ2-7,TGTGCCAGCAGCACACGGACAGGGGGCTCCTACGAGCAGTACTTC,CASSTRTGGSYEQYF
16,NA,TRBV6-5,TRBD2,TRBJ2-3,TGTGCCAGCAGTTACTCGACTAGCGGCTCCACAGATACGCAGTATTTT,CASSYSTSGSTDTQYF
17,NA,TRBV27,TRBD1,TRBJ2-3,TGTGCCAGCAGGTCGCCGGCAACAGGGGGCGCCGCAGATACGCAGTATTTT,CASRSPATGGAADTQYF
12,NA,TRBV9,NA,TRBJ1-3,TGTGCCAGCAGCGATAGAGGATACACCATATATTTT,CASSDRGYTIYF
15,NA,TRBV5-4,TRBD1,TRBJ1-2,TGTGCCAGCAGCCAGGACAGGGGTTCATATTATGGCTACACCTTC,CASSQDRGSYYGYTF
15,NA,TRBV9,TRBD2,TRBJ2-7,TGTGCCAGCAGCACCCGGGACTACACTTCCTACGAGCAGTACTTC,CASSTRDYTSYEQYF
14,NA,TRBV6-6,TRBD2,TRBJ2-3,TGTGCCAGCAGTCCAGCGGGAGGCACAGATACGCAGTATTTT,CASSPAGGTDTQYF
14,NA,TRBV4-3,NA,TRBJ1-4,TGCGCCAGCAGCCAAAAACAGGTTGGCGAAAAACTGTTTTTT,CASSQKQVGEKLFF
12,NA,TRBV10-3,NA,TRBJ1-2,TGTGCCGTCGGGGACTCGGCCTATGGCTACACCTTC,CAVGDSAYGYTF
16,NA,TRBV11-3,TRBD2,TRBJ2-1,TGTGCCAGCAGCTCACTCGGGACTAGCGGGAGTAATGAGCAGTTCTTC,CASSSLGTSGSNEQFF
16,NA,TRBV9,TRBD1,TRBJ2-2,TGTGCCAGCAGCGTAGGACAGGGTATGGGCACCGGGGAGCTGTTTTTT,CASSVGQGMGTGELFF
14,few,TRBV6-4,TRBD1,TRBJ1-1,TGTGCCAGCAGGCCAGACAGGGCGAGCACTGAAGCTTTCTTT,CASRPDRASTEAFF
15,NA,TRBV4-1,TRBD2,TRBJ2-2,TGCGCCAGCAGCTTCCGACTAGCAGACACCGGGGAGCTGTTTTTT,CASSFRLADTGELFF
16,NA,TRBV28,TRBD1,TRBJ2-1,TGTGCCAGCAGTTTACCCCCCGGGACAGGGGGCTTTGAGCAGTTCTTC,CASSLPPGTGGFEQFF
14,NA,TRBV4-1,NA,TRBJ2-7,TGCGCCAGCAGCCCAAGAGCGCACCCCTACGAGCAGTACTTC,CASSPRAHPYEQYF
16,NA,TRBV9,TRBD2,TRBJ2-3,TGTGCCAGCAGCGTAGTAGCGGGAAGTGGCACAGATACGCAGTATTTT,CASSVVAGSGTDTQYF
12,NA,TRBV19,NA,TRBJ2-3,TGTGCCAGTAGTATCGGGAAAGATACGCAGTATTTT,CASSIGKDTQYF
13,few,TRBV29-1,NA,TRBJ1-2,TGCAGCGTTGTTGACCCAGGGAAAGATGGCTACACCTTC,CSVVDPGKDGYTF
13,NA,TRBV7-9,NA,TRBJ2-4,TGTGCCAGCAGCTTGTCTAGCTTAAACATTCAGTACTTC,CASSLSSLNIQYF
12,few,TRBV4-1,NA,TRBJ2-3,TGCGCCAGCAGCCAAGCCTCGGATACGCAGTATTTT,CASSQASDTQYF
16,NA,TRBV9,TRBD1,TRBJ1-5,TGTGCCAGCAGCAAGACAGGGGGTCCCGGCCATCAGCCCCAGCATTTT,CASSKTGGPGHQPQHF
16,NA,TRBV30,NA,TRBJ2-3,TGTGCCTGGAGCGAACCCACGGACAGATTCACAGATACGCAGTATTTT,CAWSEPTDRFTDTQYF
15,NA,TRBV28,TRBD1,TRBJ2-5,TGTGCCAGCAGTTCCGTACAGGGGCGGCAAGAGACCCAGTACTTC,CASSSVQGRQETQYF
17,NA,TRBV18,NA,TRBJ2-3,TGTGCCAGCTCACCAATCCCCCCGGGTACTAGCACAGATACGCAGTATTTT,CASSPIPPGTSTDTQYF
17,NA,TRBV15,TRBD1,TRBJ1-4,TGTGCCACCAGCAGAGGAGGGGGCGGCTTTCTAGTTGAAAAACTGTTTTTT,CATSRGGGGFLVEKLFF
17,NA,TRBV9,NA,TRBJ1-1,TGTGCCAGCAGCGTAGCCCCTCAGGACAGCATGAACACTGAAGCTTTCTTT,CASSVAPQDSMNTEAFF
16,NA,TRBV29-1,TRBD1,TRBJ2-6,TGCAGCGTTGGGGACAGGGCGCCCTCTGGGGCCAACGTCCTGACTTTC,CSVGDRAPSGANVLTF
16,NA,TRBV27,NA,TRBJ1-1,TGTGCCAGCAGTTTTGTGGTTGGGGGCGCGGACACTGAAGCTTTCTTT,CASSFVVGGADTEAFF
16,NA,TRBV13,TRBD1,TRBJ2-2,TGTGCCAGCAGCAATCTTGGGACAGAGAACACCGGGGAGCTGTTTTTT,CASSNLGTENTGELFF
18,NA,TRBV9,TRBD2,TRBJ2-1,TGTGCCAGCAGCGTAAACGTGGCGGGAGGGCTGTTAGCCAATGAGCAGTTCTTC,CASSVNVAGGLLANEQFF
17,NA,TRBV15,TRBD1,TRBJ1-5,TGTGCCACCAGCAGAGATTGGAGACAGGGGAGGTATCAGCCCCAGCATTTT,CATSRDWRQGRYQPQHF
15,NA,TRBV5-4,TRBD2,TRBJ2-5,TGTGCCAGCAGCGGTCGACTAGCGGGAGAGGAGACCCAGTACTTC,CASSGRLAGEETQYF
14,NA,TRBV2,TRBD2,TRBJ2-5,TGTGCCAGCAGCAGGACGGGGAGGGAAGAGACCCAGTACTTC,CASSRTGREETQYF
14,NA,TRBV10-3,TRBD1,TRBJ2-3,TGTGCCATCAGTCGGACAGGGGGGATAGATACGCAGTATTTT,CAISRTGGIDTQYF
15,NA,TRBV7-9,TRBD1,TRBJ1-1,TGTGCCAGCAGCTCAATACGGACAGGATCCACTGAAGCTTTCTTT,CASSSIRTGSTEAFF
17,NA,TRBV28,TRBD2,TRBJ2-1,TGTGCCAGCAGTTCCCGGACTAGCGGGAGGACCCTAAGTGAGCAGTTCTTC,CASSSRTSGRTLSEQFF
14,NA,TRBV21-1,NA,TRBJ1-5,TGTGCCAGCGGCTCGGGGAGGGCAAATCAGCCCCAGCATTTT,CASGSGRANQPQHF
16,NA,TRBV9,TRBD2,TRBJ2-2,TGTGCCAGCAGCACCCGCTCTAGCGGGATCCCCGGGGAGCTGTTTTTT,CASSTRSSGIPGELFF
14,NA,TRBV7-2,NA,TRBJ2-1,TGTGCCAGCAGCTTAGGATCCGGCTACAATGAGCAGTTCTTC,CASSLGSGYNEQFF
13,NA,TRBV5-8,TRBD1,TRBJ2-4,TGTGCCAGCAGCTCCCGGGACAGAAACATTCAGTACTTC,CASSSRDRNIQYF
13,NA,TRBV9,TRBD1,TRBJ1-1,TGTGCCAGCAGCGTCGGGGACAGGGCTGAAGCTTTCTTT,CASSVGDRAEAFF
15,NA,TRBV4-2,TRBD2,TRBJ2-3,TGTGCCAGCAGCCCGACTAGCGGGATCACAGATACGCAGTATTTT,CASSPTSGITDTQYF
11,NA,TRBV7-3,NA,TRBJ1-5,TGTGCCAGCAGCCCTAATCAGCCCCAGCATTTT,CASSPNQPQHF
13,NA,TRBV7-2,NA,TRBJ1-1,TGTGCCAGCAGCTTGCAGATGAACACTGAAGCTTTCTTT,CASSLQMNTEAFF
15,NA,TRBV15,TRBD1,TRBJ2-2,TGTGCCACCAGCAGAGAGGACAGGGGAGTCGGGGAGCTGTTTTTT,CATSREDRGVGELFF
15,NA,TRBV7-8,TRBD2,TRBJ2-2,TGTGCCAGCAGCACCCGGGGAGGGTACACCGGGGAGCTGTTTTTT,CASSTRGGYTGELFF
15,NA,TRBV19,NA,TRBJ2-7,TGTGCCAGTAGTATTACAGCGGATTTACACTACGAGCAGTACTTC,CASSITADLHYEQYF